This section outlines one T cell receptor beta chain sequence together with its context. It has no known antigen specificity. No clone much larger than this one lies a single base away; base qualities are absent. PBMCs were isolated by Ficoll-Paque density gradient centrifugation. The sample belongs to a study of T-cell memory formation after mild COVID-19 (dated by TCRdb to the early 2020s). With regard to the full study: TCR sequence clusters from the two donors were found to be largely donor specific. In a couple of donors, T-cell clones that expanded and contracted after mild COVID-19 were tracked by sequencing TCRalpha and TCRbeta repertoires over time. Two young, previously healthy adult volunteers, one female and one male, were included in the cohort.

Reads for this sample came from an Illumina NovaSeq 6000. TCRalpha and TCRbeta cDNA libraries were built by 5'RACE with constant-segment primers, adding sample barcodes and unique molecular identifiers. Trizol reagent was used to extract RNA from every sample. Library amplification was performed in two PCR steps, and a second sample barcode and Illumina TruSeq adapters were introduced in the second step. Sequencing of the libraries was done on an Illumina NovaSeq, producing 2 x 150 bp paired-end reads. The published analysis was carried out like this. With migec v1.2.7, reads were demultiplexed and then collapsed into UMI-guided consensus sequences. Using mixcr v2.1.11, UMI consensuses were aligned to TRA and TRB V and J templates and then assembled into clonotypes. A clonotype was counted as expanded or contracted only when both edgeR and NoisET called the clonotype significant, with the noise models trained on biological replicates. For edgeR calls, a false discovery rate-adjusted p below 0.01 and a log2 fold-change threshold of 1 were applied. PCA with hierarchical clustering of max-normalized trajectories of the 1000 most abundant clonotypes was used as exploratory dynamics analysis. Each responding clone was given a CD4 or CD8 phenotype based on the CD4+ and CD8+ repertoires, which had been sequenced separately. TCRdb trimmed the raw reads at Q25, called clones with MiXCR and kept productive beta chains. One record per CDR3 amino acid sequence lists the most common genes and DNA. TCRdb assigned the V and J calls; the authors' analysis was not used. In this sample the table shows around 340,000 distinct CDR3 sequences, over 10% of which occur a single time. Jointly, the top ten make up about 21% of the sample.

Paper-wide results and their limitations: Balanced CD4/CD8 phenotypes were observed for clones contracting from day 15 to 85, whereas a bias towards CD4+ was observed for a second wave of clones expanding from day 15 to 37. Only two mild cases were covered in the study, and larger cohorts including severe cases with pre-infection samples were considered necessary. Contracting CD4+ clones were found mainly in CM and EM memory subsets, while CD8+ clones were enriched in EMRA. The second-wave clones that peaked on day 37 were not confirmed to be SARS-CoV-2 specific. Some responding clones were detected in pre-infection memory, suggesting pre-existing cross-reactive memory T cells joined the SARS-CoV-2 response.

The specimen was PBMCs or a T cell subset sorted from them (not recorded which). The receptor comes from a man aged 18-30 years who had mild COVID-19 (a few samples of this study predate the infection). The sample titles of this study are shuffled in the database, so cell type and time point are left out; the donor was told from shared clones.

DNA sequence: TGCAGTGCTAGAGAAAGAAACCCCCGGGCCTATGGCTACACCTTC. This encodes CSARERNPRAYGYTF. The V and J genes are TRBV20-1 and TRBJ1-2, with an unclear D gene assignment. V lost 0 bases and J lost 4 bases; the stretch between them is 15 bases long. From its cysteine to its phenylalanine, the CDR3 spans 15 amino acids. The retained sequence is limited to the CDR3, 45 bases, with the frame set at the first base. The germline V gene (reference sequence) specifies DFQATT as CDR1 and SNEGSKA as CDR2.